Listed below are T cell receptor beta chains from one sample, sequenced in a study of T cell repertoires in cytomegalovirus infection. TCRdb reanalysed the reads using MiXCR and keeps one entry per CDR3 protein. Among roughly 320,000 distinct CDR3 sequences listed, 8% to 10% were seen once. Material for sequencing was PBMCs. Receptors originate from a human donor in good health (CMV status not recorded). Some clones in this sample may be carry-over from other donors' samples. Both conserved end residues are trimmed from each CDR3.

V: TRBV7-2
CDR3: ASSPWTGFVNTEAF

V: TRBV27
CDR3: ASRRDANTEAF

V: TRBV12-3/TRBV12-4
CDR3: ASSFAGYNSPLH

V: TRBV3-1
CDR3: ASSQDLLADQETQY

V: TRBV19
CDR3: ASSMGRVRIFEETQY

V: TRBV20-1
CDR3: SARGRTEAF

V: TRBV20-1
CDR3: SARGGNEKLF

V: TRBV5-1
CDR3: ASSEPLGTRGEQF

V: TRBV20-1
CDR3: SAKSVGYEQY

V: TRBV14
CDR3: ASSSILGLAASYNEQF

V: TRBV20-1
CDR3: SASRLDLYNEQF

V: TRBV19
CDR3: ASSPVGGAYTDTQY

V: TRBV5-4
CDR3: ASSLSGGAAYNEQF

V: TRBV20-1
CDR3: SARDDLANTEAF

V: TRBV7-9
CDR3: ASSTGPQGEQY

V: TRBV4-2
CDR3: ASSRLGGLNNEQF

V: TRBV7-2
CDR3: ASSRSGGVIKTQY

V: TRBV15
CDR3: ATSGRTTDTQY

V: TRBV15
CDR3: ATSRDRGQQETQY

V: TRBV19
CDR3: ASSLSGWNDYGYT

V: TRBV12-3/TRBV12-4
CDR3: ASSLGDRQPQH

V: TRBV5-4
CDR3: ASSLEGPGATAF

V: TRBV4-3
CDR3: ASSQGQQETQY

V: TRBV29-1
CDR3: SVEANRGEKLF

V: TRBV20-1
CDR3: SARDSGAPTHYGYT

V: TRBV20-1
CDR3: SAPRGHMNTEAF

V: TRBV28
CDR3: ASRFDSGTGELF

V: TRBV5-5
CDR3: ASSTGSGNTIY

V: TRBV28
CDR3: ASSWGLAGGGTQY

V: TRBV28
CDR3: ASSKMQFEAF

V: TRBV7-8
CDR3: ASVDRRAGNTIY

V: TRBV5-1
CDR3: ASTYREGYEQY

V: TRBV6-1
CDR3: ASSEFEERISNQPQH

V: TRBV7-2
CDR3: ASSPRARGTDTQY

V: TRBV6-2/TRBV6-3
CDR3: ASRFRTSQPQH

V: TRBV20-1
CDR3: SARVSAGTANQPQH

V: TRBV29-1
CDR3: SVDPRGSYNEQF

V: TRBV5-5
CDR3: ASSLTGAWNEQF

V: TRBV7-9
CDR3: ASSSPEGGRNTEAF

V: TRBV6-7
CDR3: ASSTSGNPSFSGNTIY

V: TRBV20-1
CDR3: SARGRGRQPQH

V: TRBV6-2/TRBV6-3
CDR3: ASSRDHNSPLH